A selection of T cell receptor beta chains follows, all from one sample in a study of graft-versus-host responses after intestinal transplantation. The antigens these receptors bind are not known. The protocol was immunoSEQ multiplex PCR, while the TCRdb copy is restricted to in-frame clones and leaves out a portion. Here the sample spans 100,000 or so clones, over 80% being singletons. The material was unstimulated CD8+ T cells sorted from spleen or lymph node cells, obtained before transplant. Every receptor here comes from a human donor who was the organ donor for an intestinal transplant. CDR3s include the opening cysteine and the closing phenylalanine or tryptophan. Fields, in order: J gene, CDR3 length, V gene, clone size, D gene, CDR3 DNA, CDR3 protein. The D gene is left open where the match is weak. Where a row states a size, it is once, few, many or the class of an expanded clone; other rows omit it.

j_call: TRBJ2-7; cdr3_length: 13; v_call: TRBV19; clone_size: NA; d_call: NA; cdr3_nt: TGTGCCAGTAGTACCAGGGCCGCCTCCGAGCAGTACTTC; cdr3_aa: CASSTRAASEQYF
j_call: TRBJ2-2; cdr3_length: 15; v_call: TRBV18; clone_size: NA; d_call: NA; cdr3_nt: TGTGCCAGCTCACCCTCAAAAGGGGTTGGCGGGGAGCTGTTTTTT; cdr3_aa: CASSPSKGVGGELFF
j_call: TRBJ2-5; cdr3_length: 13; v_call: TRBV7-2; clone_size: NA; d_call: TRBD1; cdr3_nt: TGTGCCAGCAGCTTGACAGGGTGGGCGACCCAGTACTTC; cdr3_aa: CASSLTGWATQYF
j_call: TRBJ1-1; cdr3_length: 16; v_call: TRBV15; clone_size: NA; d_call: NA; cdr3_nt: TGTGCCACCAGCAAGAGCGGGGGACCTAGGAACACTGAAGCTTTCTTT; cdr3_aa: CATSKSGGPRNTEAFF
j_call: TRBJ2-3; cdr3_length: 15; v_call: TRBV9; clone_size: NA; d_call: TRBD2; cdr3_nt: TGTGCCAGCAGCGTAGGGGAGGGCGGAACAGATACGCAGTATTTT; cdr3_aa: CASSVGEGGTDTQYF
j_call: TRBJ2-7; cdr3_length: 17; v_call: TRBV13; clone_size: NA; d_call: TRBD1; cdr3_nt: TGTGCCAGCAGCTTAGGCCTCCCGGGACAGGGGCTCCACGAGCAGTACTTC; cdr3_aa: CASSLGLPGQGLHEQYF
j_call: TRBJ2-1; cdr3_length: 19; v_call: TRBV30; clone_size: NA; d_call: NA; cdr3_nt: TGTGCCTGGAGTGGGGATTTCGCCGGTCAGGGGGGTATGTACAATGAGCAGTTCTTC; cdr3_aa: CAWSGDFAGQGGMYNEQFF
j_call: TRBJ2-7; cdr3_length: 13; v_call: TRBV19; clone_size: NA; d_call: TRBD2; cdr3_nt: TGTGCCCGCCCGCGGGGGAGGCCCTACGAGCAGTACTTC; cdr3_aa: CARPRGRPYEQYF
j_call: TRBJ2-3; cdr3_length: 16; v_call: TRBV5-3; clone_size: once; d_call: NA; cdr3_nt: TGTGCCAGAGACCAATTCACGCCGGCCCGGGCAGATACGCAGTATTTT; cdr3_aa: CARDQFTPARADTQYF
j_call: TRBJ1-4; cdr3_length: 17; v_call: TRBV28; clone_size: NA; d_call: TRBD1; cdr3_nt: TGTGCCAGCAGTTTACCTGCTGCGGGACAGTTTAATGAAAAACTGTTTTTT; cdr3_aa: CASSLPAAGQFNEKLFF
j_call: TRBJ1-1; cdr3_length: 15; v_call: TRBV6-6; clone_size: NA; d_call: NA; cdr3_nt: TGTGCCAGCAGTTATAGAGCGAGCCCGAACACTGAAGCTTTCTTT; cdr3_aa: CASSYRASPNTEAFF
j_call: TRBJ2-2; cdr3_length: 17; v_call: TRBV5-1; clone_size: once; d_call: NA; cdr3_nt: TGCGCCAGCAAAACTCCAAACCCTATAGAGAACACCGGGGAGCTGTTTTTT; cdr3_aa: CASKTPNPIENTGELFF
j_call: TRBJ1-1; cdr3_length: 13; v_call: TRBV27; clone_size: once; d_call: NA; cdr3_nt: TGTGCCAGCAGGCCGGGGATCAACACTGAAGCTTTCTTT; cdr3_aa: CASRPGINTEAFF
j_call: TRBJ2-5; cdr3_length: 11; v_call: TRBV5-1; clone_size: NA; d_call: NA; cdr3_nt: TGCGCCAGCAGACTAGAGGAGACCCAGTACTTC; cdr3_aa: CASRLEETQYF
j_call: TRBJ2-5; cdr3_length: 16; v_call: TRBV30; clone_size: NA; d_call: TRBD2; cdr3_nt: TGTGCCTGGAGTTTCGTGGCTAGCGGGGGGGGTGAGACCCAGTACTTC; cdr3_aa: CAWSFVASGGGETQYF
j_call: TRBJ2-1; cdr3_length: 13; v_call: TRBV19; clone_size: NA; d_call: NA; cdr3_nt: TGTGCCAGTAGCCCGGTTGCAGGGCTAGATGAGTTCTTC; cdr3_aa: CASSPVAGLDEFF
j_call: TRBJ2-2; cdr3_length: 14; v_call: TRBV4-1; clone_size: NA; d_call: TRBD2; cdr3_nt: TGCGCCAGCAGCCAAGATCCGGGGGGCGGGGAGCTGTTTTTT; cdr3_aa: CASSQDPGGGELFF
j_call: TRBJ2-3; cdr3_length: 15; v_call: TRBV7-6; clone_size: once; d_call: NA; cdr3_nt: TGTGCCAGCAGCCCGCGCCGTCCTCCGGCAGATACGCAGTATTTT; cdr3_aa: CASSPRRPPADTQYF
j_call: TRBJ1-2; cdr3_length: 14; v_call: TRBV5-5; clone_size: NA; d_call: NA; cdr3_nt: TGTGCCAGCAGCCCCCGGACAGCCTTCTATGGCTACACCTTC; cdr3_aa: CASSPRTAFYGYTF
j_call: TRBJ1-4; cdr3_length: 16; v_call: TRBV27; clone_size: NA; d_call: NA; cdr3_nt: TGTGCCAGCAGTGTCAGCGGACGTGCAACTAATGAAAAACTGTTTTTT; cdr3_aa: CASSVSGRATNEKLFF
j_call: TRBJ2-7; cdr3_length: 16; v_call: TRBV7-9; clone_size: NA; d_call: TRBD2; cdr3_nt: TGTGCCAGCAGCCGGCCCCCCGAGACTAGCGGCCACGAGCAGTACTTC; cdr3_aa: CASSRPPETSGHEQYF
j_call: TRBJ2-1; cdr3_length: 14; v_call: TRBV5-6; clone_size: NA; d_call: NA; cdr3_nt: TGTGCCAGCAGCTTGGCCGTAGATTACAATGAGCAGTTCTTC; cdr3_aa: CASSLAVDYNEQFF
j_call: TRBJ2-7; cdr3_length: 15; v_call: TRBV12-5; clone_size: NA; d_call: NA; cdr3_nt: TGTGCTAGTTCCAGTTTATTAAGGGGGGGCCACGAGCAGTACTTC; cdr3_aa: CASSSLLRGGHEQYF
j_call: TRBJ2-7; cdr3_length: 15; v_call: TRBV13; clone_size: NA; d_call: TRBD2; cdr3_nt: TGTGCCAGCAGCTCGGGACTAGCGGGAGAAGGCGAGCAGTACTTC; cdr3_aa: CASSSGLAGEGEQYF
j_call: TRBJ1-1; cdr3_length: 14; v_call: TRBV18; clone_size: NA; d_call: NA; cdr3_nt: TGTGCCAGCTCACCCCCTGGAGGCACCACTGAAGCTTTCTTT; cdr3_aa: CASSPPGGTTEAFF
j_call: TRBJ1-3; cdr3_length: 15; v_call: TRBV2; clone_size: NA; d_call: NA; cdr3_nt: TGTGCCAGCAGCTTGACGGGGTCCTCTGGAAACACCATATATTTT; cdr3_aa: CASSLTGSSGNTIYF
j_call: TRBJ1-4; cdr3_length: 14; v_call: TRBV28; clone_size: NA; d_call: NA; cdr3_nt: TGTGCCAGCAGTCCGGGTCCCAAGGGGGAAAAACTGTTTTTT; cdr3_aa: CASSPGPKGEKLFF
j_call: TRBJ1-5; cdr3_length: 19; v_call: TRBV2; clone_size: once; d_call: TRBD1; cdr3_nt: TGTGCCAGCAGTTCCGACCGATCCTCCGGGACAGGGTTTGGTCAGCCCCAGCATTTT; cdr3_aa: CASSSDRSSGTGFGQPQHF
j_call: TRBJ1-1; cdr3_length: 13; v_call: TRBV19; clone_size: NA; d_call: TRBD1; cdr3_nt: TGTGCCAGTAGCCCACAGGGGGATACTGAAGCTTTCTTT; cdr3_aa: CASSPQGDTEAFF
j_call: TRBJ2-3; cdr3_length: 12; v_call: TRBV6-6; clone_size: NA; d_call: NA; cdr3_nt: TGTGCCAGCAGTTCAGGGGCAGATACGCAGTATTTT; cdr3_aa: CASSSGADTQYF
j_call: TRBJ1-1; cdr3_length: 14; v_call: TRBV5-1; clone_size: NA; d_call: NA; cdr3_nt: TGCGCCAGCAGTCAGGGACAAATGAACACTGAAGCTTTCTTT; cdr3_aa: CASSQGQMNTEAFF
j_call: TRBJ2-7; cdr3_length: 14; v_call: TRBV6-5; clone_size: NA; d_call: TRBD1; cdr3_nt: TGTGCCAGCAGTTCCACGACAGGGGTAAACGAGCAGTACTTC; cdr3_aa: CASSSTTGVNEQYF
j_call: TRBJ2-1; cdr3_length: 15; v_call: TRBV28; clone_size: NA; d_call: NA; cdr3_nt: TGTGCCAGCAGTTCCCCGGGACTCCGGTACGATGAGCAGTTCTTC; cdr3_aa: CASSSPGLRYDEQFF
j_call: TRBJ1-1; cdr3_length: 13; v_call: TRBV7-8; clone_size: NA; d_call: NA; cdr3_nt: TGTGCCAGCAGCGCCACGGTGAACACTGAAGCTTTCTTT; cdr3_aa: CASSATVNTEAFF
j_call: TRBJ2-6; cdr3_length: 17; v_call: TRBV7-8; clone_size: NA; d_call: TRBD1; cdr3_nt: TGTGCCAGCAGCTTGCCGAAAACAGGGGCTGGGGCCAACGTCCTGACTTTC; cdr3_aa: CASSLPKTGAGANVLTF
j_call: TRBJ1-4; cdr3_length: 15; v_call: TRBV28; clone_size: NA; d_call: NA; cdr3_nt: TGTGCCAGCAGTTCACCCTGGAGGGGAGGGGGAAAACTGTTTTTT; cdr3_aa: CASSSPWRGGGKLFF
j_call: TRBJ2-7; cdr3_length: 14; v_call: TRBV5-6; clone_size: few; d_call: NA; cdr3_nt: TGTGCCAGCAGCTTCGGAGGGCCGAGTTACGAGCAGTACTTC; cdr3_aa: CASSFGGPSYEQYF
j_call: TRBJ1-1; cdr3_length: 12; v_call: TRBV11-2; clone_size: NA; d_call: NA; cdr3_nt: TGTGCCAGCAGCTTTAACGATTTCAGAGCTTTCTTT; cdr3_aa: CASSFNDFRAFF
j_call: TRBJ2-5; cdr3_length: 13; v_call: TRBV4-3; clone_size: NA; d_call: NA; cdr3_nt: TGCGCCAGCAGCCAAAGACTTCGGGAGACCCAGTACTTC; cdr3_aa: CASSQRLRETQYF
j_call: TRBJ2-1; cdr3_length: 15; v_call: TRBV7-6; clone_size: once; d_call: NA; cdr3_nt: TGTGCCAGCAGCGCCCGGGGCCACGGGGGCAATGAGCAGTTCTTC; cdr3_aa: CASSARGHGGNEQFF
j_call: TRBJ2-1; cdr3_length: 14; v_call: TRBV27; clone_size: NA; d_call: NA; cdr3_nt: TGTGCCAGCAGTTTCCCAGGCTCCTACAATGAGCAGTTCTTC; cdr3_aa: CASSFPGSYNEQFF
j_call: TRBJ2-1; cdr3_length: 15; v_call: TRBV6-5; clone_size: once; d_call: NA; cdr3_nt: TGTGCCAGCAGTAAAGGGCTAGTGCGGGCCAATGAGCAGTTCTTC; cdr3_aa: CASSKGLVRANEQFF
j_call: TRBJ1-1; cdr3_length: 13; v_call: TRBV19; clone_size: NA; d_call: TRBD1; cdr3_nt: TGTGCCAGTAGGGCAGGGGGGTCCACTGAAGCTTTCTTT; cdr3_aa: CASRAGGSTEAFF
j_call: TRBJ2-7; cdr3_length: 14; v_call: TRBV7-8; clone_size: NA; d_call: TRBD2; cdr3_nt: TGTGCCAGCAGCTTTAGAGGGAGGGCCTACGAGCAGTACTTC; cdr3_aa: CASSFRGRAYEQYF